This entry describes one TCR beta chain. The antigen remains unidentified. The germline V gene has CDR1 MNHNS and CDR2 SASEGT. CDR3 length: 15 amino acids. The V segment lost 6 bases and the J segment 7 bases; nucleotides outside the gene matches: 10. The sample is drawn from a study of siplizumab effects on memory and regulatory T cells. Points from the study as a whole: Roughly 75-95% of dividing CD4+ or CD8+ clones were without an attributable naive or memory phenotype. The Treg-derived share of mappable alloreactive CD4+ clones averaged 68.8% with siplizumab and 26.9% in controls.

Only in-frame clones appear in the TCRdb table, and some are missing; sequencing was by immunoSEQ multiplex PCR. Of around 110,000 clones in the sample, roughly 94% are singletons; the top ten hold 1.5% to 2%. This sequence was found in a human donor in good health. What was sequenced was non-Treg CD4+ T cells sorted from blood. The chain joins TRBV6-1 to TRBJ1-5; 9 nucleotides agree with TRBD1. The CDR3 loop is CASSGQQGARQPQHF. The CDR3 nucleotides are TGTGCCAGCAGCGGACAACAGGGGGCGCGCCAGCCCCAGCATTTT.